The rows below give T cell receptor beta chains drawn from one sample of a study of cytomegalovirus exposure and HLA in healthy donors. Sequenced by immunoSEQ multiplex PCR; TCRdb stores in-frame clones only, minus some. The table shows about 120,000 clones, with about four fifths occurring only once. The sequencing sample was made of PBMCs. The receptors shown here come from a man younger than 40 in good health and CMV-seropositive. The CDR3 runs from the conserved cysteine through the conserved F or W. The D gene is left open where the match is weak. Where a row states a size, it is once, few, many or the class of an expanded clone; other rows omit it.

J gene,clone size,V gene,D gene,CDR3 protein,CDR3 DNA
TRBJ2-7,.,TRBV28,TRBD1,CASTLYRGSLYEQYF,TGTGCCAGCACCCTATACAGGGGATCCCTCTACGAGCAGTACTTC
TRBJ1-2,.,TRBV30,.,CAWSIGGFDYGYTF,TGTGCCTGGAGTATTGGGGGGTTTGACTATGGCTACACCTTC
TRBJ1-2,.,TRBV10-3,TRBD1,CAISSDREINYTF,TGTGCCATCAGTTCAGACAGGGAGATTAACTACACCTTC
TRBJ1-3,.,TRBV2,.,CASSDMGGTGNTIYF,TGTGCCAGCAGTGACATGGGAGGGACTGGAAACACCATATATTTT
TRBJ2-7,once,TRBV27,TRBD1,CASSRQGPSSEQYF,TGTGCCAGCAGTCGACAGGGCCCATCCTCCGAGCAGTACTTC
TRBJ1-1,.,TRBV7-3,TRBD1,CASSLTGGATEAFF,TGTGCCAGCAGCTTAACAGGGGGCGCGACTGAAGCTTTCTTT
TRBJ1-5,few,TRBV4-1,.,CASSETQGNNQPQHF,TGCGCCAGCAGCGAAACCCAGGGGAACAATCAGCCCCAGCATTTT
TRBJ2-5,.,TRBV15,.,CATSRDQSETQYF,TGTGCCACCAGCAGAGATCAGTCCGAGACCCAGTACTTC
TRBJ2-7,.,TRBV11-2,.,CASSDDSVGQYF,TGTGCCAGCAGCGACGACAGCGTCGGGCAGTACTTC
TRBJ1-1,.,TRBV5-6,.,CASSLWRGTEAFF,TGTGCCAGCAGCTTGTGGAGAGGCACTGAAGCTTTCTTT
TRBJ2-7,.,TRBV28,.,CASSSPTQGSYEQYF,TGTGCCAGCAGTTCCCCCACCCAGGGCTCCTACGAGCAGTACTTC
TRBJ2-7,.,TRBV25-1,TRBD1,CASSEYRQGAVEQYF,TGTGCCAGCAGTGAATATAGGCAGGGGGCTGTCGAGCAGTACTTC
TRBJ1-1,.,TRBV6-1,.,CASSDMEGTEAFF,TGTGCCAGCAGTGACATGGAGGGGACTGAAGCTTTCTTT
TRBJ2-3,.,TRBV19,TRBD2,CASRRGGTDTQYF,TGTGCCAGCAGGCGGGGGGGCACAGATACGCAGTATTTT
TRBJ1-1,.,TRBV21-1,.,CASSPQRYRVNTEAFF,TGTGCCAGCAGCCCCCAGAGGTACAGGGTGAACACTGAAGCTTTCTTT
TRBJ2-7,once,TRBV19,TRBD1,CASSPPRTGGVNGEQYF,TGTGCCAGTAGTCCCCCGAGGACAGGGGGCGTAAACGGCGAGCAGTACTTC
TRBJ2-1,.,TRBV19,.,CVSSIKPRFESYNEQFF,TGTGTCAGTAGTATTAAGCCAAGATTTGAGTCTTACAATGAGCAGTTCTTC
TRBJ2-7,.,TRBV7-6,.,CASSPGAGSSYEQYF,TGTGCCAGCAGTCCCGGGGCGGGGAGCTCCTACGAGCAGTACTTC
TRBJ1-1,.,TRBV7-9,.,CASSLFVVGGTEAFF,TGTGCCAGCAGCTTATTTGTGGTTGGAGGAACTGAAGCTTTCTTT
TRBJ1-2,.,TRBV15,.,CATSRDPNYGYTF,TGTGCCACCAGCAGAGATCCGAACTATGGCTACACCTTC
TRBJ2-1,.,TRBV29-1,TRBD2,CSVEGPAGGSDNEQFF,TGCAGCGTTGAAGGCCCTGCGGGGGGGTCTGACAATGAGCAGTTCTTC
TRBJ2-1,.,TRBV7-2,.,CASSLSLAPEYNEQFF,TGTGCCAGCAGCTTAAGTTTAGCGCCCGAATACAATGAGCAGTTCTTC
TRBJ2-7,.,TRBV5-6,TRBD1,CASSYGDRVLEQYF,TGTGCCAGCAGCTACGGGGACAGGGTTTTGGAGCAGTACTTC
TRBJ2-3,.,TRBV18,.,CASSREVQLDTQYF,TGTGCCAGCTCGAGGGAGGTTCAGCTAGATACGCAGTATTTT
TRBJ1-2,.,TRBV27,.,CASSSISPGQGSGYGYTF,TGTGCCAGCAGTTCAATATCCCCCGGTCAGGGGTCTGGCTATGGCTACACCTTC
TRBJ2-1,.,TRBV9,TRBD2,CASSAFGGTSGGNEQFF,TGTGCCAGCAGCGCCTTTGGAGGGACTAGCGGGGGCAATGAGCAGTTCTTC
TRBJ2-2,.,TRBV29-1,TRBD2,CSSLAGGPGGELFF,TGCAGCAGTTTGGCGGGGGGGCCGGGCGGGGAGCTGTTTTTT
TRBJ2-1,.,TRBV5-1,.,CASSLGGWSYNEQFF,TGCGCCAGCAGCTTAGGGGGATGGTCCTACAATGAGCAGTTCTTC
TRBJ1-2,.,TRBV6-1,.,CASSPESGIYGYTF,TGTGCCAGCAGTCCAGAGTCGGGAATCTATGGCTACACCTTC
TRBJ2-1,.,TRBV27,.,CASSSGVIEQFF,TGTGCCAGCAGTTCAGGGGTGATTGAGCAGTTCTTC
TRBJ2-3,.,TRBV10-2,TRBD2,CASSEFSGGPGDTQYF,TGCGCCAGCAGTGAGTTTAGCGGGGGACCGGGGGATACGCAGTATTTT
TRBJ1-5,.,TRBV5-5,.,CASSTTGSYQPQHF,TGTGCCAGCAGCACCACAGGGTCTTATCAGCCCCAGCATTTT
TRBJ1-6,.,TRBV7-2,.,CASSLRNSPLHF,TGTGCCAGCAGCTTGAGAAATTCACCCCTCCACTTT
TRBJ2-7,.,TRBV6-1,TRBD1,CASRGQDGGPSEQYF,TGTGCCAGCAGGGGACAGGACGGAGGCCCCTCCGAGCAGTACTTC
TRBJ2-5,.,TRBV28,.,CASRDLQGIQETQYF,TGTGCCAGCAGAGACTTACAGGGCATACAAGAGACCCAGTACTTC
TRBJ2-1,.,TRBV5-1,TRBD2,CASSVRTSEDWNEQFF,TGCGCCAGCAGCGTCCGGACTAGCGAGGATTGGAATGAGCAGTTCTTC
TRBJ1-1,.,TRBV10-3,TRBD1,CAITLDRGNTEAFF,TGTGCCATCACCTTGGACAGGGGTAACACTGAAGCTTTCTTT
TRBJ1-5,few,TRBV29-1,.,CSVDGGDSNQPQHF,TGCAGCGTTGATGGGGGCGATAGCAATCAGCCCCAGCATTTT
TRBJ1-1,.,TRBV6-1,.,CASSEAGAGRTEAFF,TGTGCCAGCAGTGAAGCGGGGGCAGGTCGTACTGAAGCTTTCTTT
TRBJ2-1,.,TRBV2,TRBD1,CASSNRLTGRYNEQFF,TGTGCCAGCAGTAACAGGCTGACAGGGCGCTACAATGAGCAGTTCTTC
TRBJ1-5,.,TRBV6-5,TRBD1,CASSSDRGNEQPQHF,TGTGCCAGCAGTTCTGACAGGGGGAACGAACAGCCCCAGCATTTT
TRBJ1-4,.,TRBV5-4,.,CASSRDPETNEKLFF,TGTGCCAGCAGTCGTGATCCAGAAACTAATGAAAAACTGTTTTTT
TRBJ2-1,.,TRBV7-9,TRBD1,CASSLSGVTGGKKVF,TGTGCCAGCAGCTTATCGGGGGTAACAGGGGGTAAGAAGGTCTTC
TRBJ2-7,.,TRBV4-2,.,CASSQDRRSYEQYF,TGTGCCAGCAGCCAAGATCGGCGGAGCTACGAGCAGTACTTC
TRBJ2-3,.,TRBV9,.,CASSVGQSTDTQYF,TGTGCCAGCAGCGTAGGACAGTCCACAGATACGCAGTATTTT
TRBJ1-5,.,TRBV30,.,CAWSRSSNQPQHF,TGTGCCTGGAGCAGGTCTAGCAATCAGCCCCAGCATTTT
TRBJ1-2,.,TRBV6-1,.,CAGSEGTGESYTF,TGTGCCGGCAGTGAGGGTACCGGGGAGAGCTACACCTTC
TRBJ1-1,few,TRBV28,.,CASSLGGPGTEAFF,TGTGCCAGCAGTTTAGGTGGCCCGGGCACTGAAGCTTTCTTT
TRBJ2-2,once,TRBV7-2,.,CASSSLTGNTGELFF,TGTGCCAGCAGCTCGCTTACCGGGAACACCGGGGAGCTGTTTTTT
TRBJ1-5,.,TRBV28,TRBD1,CASSSRTGIRSQHF,TGTGCCAGCAGCTCCCGGACAGGGATACGGTCCCAGCATTTT
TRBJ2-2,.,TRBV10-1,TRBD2,CASSETSGATGELFF,TGCGCCAGCAGTGAGACTAGCGGGGCCACCGGGGAGCTGTTTTTT
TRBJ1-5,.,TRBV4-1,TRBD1,CASSPGTGDQPQHF,TGCGCCAGCAGCCCCGGGACAGGGGATCAGCCCCAGCATTTT
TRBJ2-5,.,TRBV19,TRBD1,CASNNRGRETQYF,TGTGCCAGTAACAACAGGGGGCGGGAGACCCAGTACTTC
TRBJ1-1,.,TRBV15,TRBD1,CATSRGGTGSTEAFF,TGTGCCACCAGCAGAGGGGGGACAGGGAGCACTGAAGCTTTCTTT
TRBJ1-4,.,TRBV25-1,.,CASSDWTATNEKLFF,TGTGCCAGCAGTGATTGGACTGCAACTAATGAAAAACTGTTTTTT
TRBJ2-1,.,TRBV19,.,CASSIDQRRGDYNEQFF,TGTGCCAGTAGTATAGATCAAAGGCGGGGAGACTACAATGAGCAGTTCTTC
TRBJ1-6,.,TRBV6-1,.,CASSEAYGVANSPLHF,TGTGCCAGCAGTGAAGCATACGGGGTGGCGAATTCACCCCTCCACTTT
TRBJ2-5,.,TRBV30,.,CAWRPTSGEQYF,TGTGCCTGGAGGCCGACTTCTGGGGAGCAGTACTTC
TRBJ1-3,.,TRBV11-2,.,CASSLGTGSSGNTIYF,TGTGCCAGCAGCTTAGGCACAGGGTCCTCTGGAAACACCATATATTTT